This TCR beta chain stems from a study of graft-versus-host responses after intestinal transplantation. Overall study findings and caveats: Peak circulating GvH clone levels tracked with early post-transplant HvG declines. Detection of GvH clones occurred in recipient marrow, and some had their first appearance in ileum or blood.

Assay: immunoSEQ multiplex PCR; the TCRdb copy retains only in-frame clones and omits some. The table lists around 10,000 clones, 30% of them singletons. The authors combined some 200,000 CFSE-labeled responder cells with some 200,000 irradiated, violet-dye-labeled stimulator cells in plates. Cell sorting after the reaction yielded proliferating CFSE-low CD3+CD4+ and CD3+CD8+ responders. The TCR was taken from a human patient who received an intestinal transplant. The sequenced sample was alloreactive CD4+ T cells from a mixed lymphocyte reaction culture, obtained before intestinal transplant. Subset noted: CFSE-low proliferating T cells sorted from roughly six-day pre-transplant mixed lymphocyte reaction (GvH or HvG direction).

This CDR3 reads CASSYSGRGELFF. The CDR3, as DNA: TGTGCCAGCAGTTACTCGGGGAGGGGGGAGCTGTTTTTT. The rearrangement joins TRBV6-5 to TRBJ2-2, with a possible D match to TRBD2 (6 bases). V was pared by 0 bases and J by 8 bases, with 7 bases between. The CDR3 runs 13 residues. The germline V gene encodes CDR1 MNHEY and CDR2 SVGAGI.